What follows are 31 T cell receptor beta chains derived from one specimen sequenced in a study of vaccination and CD4 T cells after COVID-19. Oncomine TCR Beta short-read sequencing was applied to DNA from cultured CD4+ T cells. TCRdb analysed the PCR reads with MiXCR anew, one entry per CDR3 protein. The data show over 25,000 distinct CDR3 sequences, approximately 66% seen once. Treatment indicated: roughly 10-day PBMC culture with coronavirus spike peptide pools or control peptides (ViraFEST assay). For these TCRs, the target antigens are not known. The sample was CD4+ T cells from blood, cultured in vitro, taken after SARS-CoV-2 vaccination. The origin of the receptors is a human donor who received a COVID-19 vaccine.

The chain employs TRBV2 and TRBJ2-3; 7 nucleotides line up with TRBD2. The ends lost 4 bases at V and 4 bases at J; junction bases unmatched: 8. Germline values: CDR1 SNHLY, CDR2 FYNNEI. The CDR3 consists of 15 residues. CDR3 amino acids: CASSVSSGAADTQYF. For the CDR3, the DNA is TGTGCCAGCAGTGTTTCCAGCGGGGCTGCAGATACGCAGTATTTT.

The chain uses TRBV5-1 and TRBJ2-7; TRBD2 matches at 8 bases. V dropped 4 bases and J dropped 2; count of bases not matched to a gene: 8. The CDR3 runs to 15 residues. The germline CDR1 and CDR2 sequences are SGHRS and YFSETQ. DNA for the CDR3: TGCGCCAGCAGCAGCGGGGGACGGTCAACCTACGAGCAGTACTTC. Its protein product is CASSSGGRSTYEQYF.

The V call is TRBV20-1, the J call TRBJ2-7; no firm D call. Germline CDR1 is DFQATT and CDR2 is SNEGSKA (reference sequence). CDR3 size: 11 residues. The germline V and J ends were trimmed by 6 bases and 2 bases, with 8 bases remaining between them. The CDR3 region is CSASGTYEQYF. CDR3 nucleotide sequence: TGCAGTGCCTCTGGAACCTACGAGCAGTACTTC.

The V and J genes are TRBV7-9 and TRBJ2-3, with D possibly being TRBD1 (6 bases). CDR3 length equals 13 residues. Germline-derived CDR1 and CDR2 are SEHNR and FQNEAQ (reference sequence). Trimming took 5 bases from V and 4 from J, leaving 10 bases between them. The DNA of the CDR3 is TGTGCCAGCAGCCCCAGGGGCCCAGATACGCAGTATTTT. Translating gives CASSPRGPDTQYF.

The CDR3 loop is CASRRTVYGYTF. The DNA for the CDR3 is TGTGCCAGCAGGCGGACAGTCTATGGCTACACCTTC. The chain couples TRBV12-3 or TRBV12-4 to TRBJ1-2; D is possibly TRBD1 (6 bases). The V and J ends lost 6 bases and 4 bases respectively, with 9 bases between them. The CDR3 runs 12 residues.

The genes are TRBV19 and TRBJ2-5; TRBD1 agrees at 8 bases. The V gene's germline CDR1 is LNHDA and CDR2 SQIVND (reference sequence). The junction had 8 bases not matched to a gene; V was cut back by 3 bases and J by 2 bases. The CDR3 is 16 residues long. The CDR3 here is CASSISATGEQETQYF. CDR3 DNA: TGTGCCAGTAGTATTAGTGCGACAGGGGAACAAGAGACCCAGTACTTC. Drawing the rest from reference TRBV19 and TRBJ2-5, the complete variable domain is DGGITQSPKYLFRKEGQNVTLSCEQNLNHDAMYWYRQDPGQGLRLIYYSQIVNDFQKGDIAEGYSVSREKKESFPLTVTSAQKNPTAFYLCASSISATGEQETQYFGPGTRLLVL.

This clonotype was seen only a few times. V usage is TRBV2 and J usage is TRBJ1-6; TRBD1 matches 8 bases. The trim removed 5 bases at V and 7 bases at J, leaving 7 bases unmatched. CDR1 and CDR2 (germline): SNHLY, FYNNEI. The length of the CDR3 is 15 residues. The CDR3 DNA sequence: TGTGCCAGCAGTCCCGGTGGACAGGGAAATTCACCCCTCCACTTT. Its translation is CASSPGGQGNSPLHF.

This rearrangement joins TRBV6-1 to TRBJ2-1; TRBD1 is a possible D gene (6 bases). CDR1 is MNHNS and CDR2 is SASEGT in the germline V gene. There are 13 residues in the CDR3. V was pared by 5 bases and J by 5 bases, with 10 bases between. The CDR3: CASSPGQNNEQFF. The DNA of the CDR3 is TGTGCCAGCAGTCCAGGACAGAACAATGAGCAGTTCTTC.

This clonotype was seen a few times. CDR3 in amino acids: CASSLKPQGTNEKLFF. CDR3 DNA sequence: TGTGCCAGCAGCTTAAAACCACAGGGGACTAATGAAAAACTGTTTTTT. The rearrangement joins TRBV7-6 to TRBJ1-4; 7 bases are a match to TRBD1. This CDR3 contains 16 residues. Trimming removed 2 bases from V and 2 bases from J; junction bases left unmatched: 5. The germline CDR1 and CDR2 sequences are SGHVS and FNYEAQ. Full variable domain (rest looked up from reference TRBV7-6 and TRBJ1-4): GAGVSQSPRYKVTKRGQDVALRCDPISGHVSLYWYRQALGQGPEFLTYFNYEAQQDKSGLPNDRFSAERPEGSISTLTIQRTEQRDSAMYRCASSLKPQGTNEKLFFGSGTQLSVL.

This clonotype was seen more than once but under ten times. This sequence joins TRBV20-1 and TRBJ1-5, with 9 bases fitting TRBD1. The germline CDR1 and CDR2 sequences are DFQATT and SNEGSKA (reference sequence). The CDR3 has 16 amino acids. V lost 3 bases and J lost 6; bases outside the gene matches: 12. The CDR3 nucleotides read TGCAGTGCTAGTAGTATTTCGGGACAGGGCGGTCAGCCCCAGCATTTT. Residues: CSASSISGQGGQPQHF.

The V and J genes are TRBV7-8 and TRBJ2-5; 8 bases align to TRBD1. V shed 2 bases, J shed 2 bases, and the junction held 4 bases outside the gene matches. Germline V gene sequence: CDR1 SGHVS, CDR2 FQNEAQ. This CDR3 has 15 residues. In DNA form, the CDR3 reads TGTGCCAGCAGCTTATCAGGGGGCCAGCAAGAGACCCAGTACTTC. Translation gives CASSLSGGQQETQYF.

This chain joins TRBV6-4 and TRBJ2-3; D gene unclear. The CDR3 extends over 14 amino acids. Trimming removed 2 bases at V and 6 bases at J, with 12 bases between. Germline CDR1 is MRHNA and CDR2 is SNTAGT. CDR3 in amino acids: CASSDDGIGDTQYF. CDR3 in DNA: TGTGCCAGCAGTGACGATGGAATCGGTGATACGCAGTATTTT.

This chain links TRBV10-2 with TRBJ2-5; D remains unclear. Per germline, CDR1 WSHSY and CDR2 SAAADI. CDR3 length equals 11 residues. V was trimmed by 4 bases and J by 5 bases, leaving 5 bases between them. The CDR3 loop is CASSGAETQYF. CDR3 nucleotide sequence: TGCGCCAGCAGTGGCGCGGAGACCCAGTACTTC.

This chain links TRBV15 with TRBJ2-7, with 9 bases identical to TRBD1. Trimming took 5 bases from V and 1 from J; bases not matched to a gene: 3. Germline CDR1 is LNHNV and CDR2 is YYDKDF (reference sequence). The CDR3 runs to 14 residues. The CDR3 region is CATSPDRGSYEQYF. CDR3 nucleotide sequence: TGTGCCACCAGCCCGGACAGGGGATCCTACGAGCAGTACTTC.

V gene TRBV23-1 combines with J gene TRBJ2-7; maybe TRBD2 (5 bases). TRBV23-1 is an open reading frame whose function is uncertain. V lost 4 bases and J 7 bases, leaving 20 bases between the germline ends. The CDR3 has 15 residues. The CDR3 loop reads CASSRARGNWWEQYF. CDR3 coding DNA: TGCGCCAGCAGTCGAGCTCGGGGAAATTGGTGGGAGCAGTACTTC.

The chain combines TRBV20-1 with TRBJ2-3; no firm D call. This CDR3 region has 15 residues. Trimming left V 2 bases short and J 1 base short, with 13 bases between. Germline CDR1 DFQATT, CDR2 SNEGSKA (reference sequence). CDR3 DNA sequence: TGCAGTGCTAGACGCGTTCGCGGTGGCACAGATACGCAGTATTTT. Translating gives CSARRVRGGTDTQYF.

This clonotype turned up a few times. J is TRBJ2-5 and V is TRBV24-1, with TRBD2 identical over 8 bases. V lost 2 bases, J lost 4 bases, and 5 bases stayed unmatched. The CDR3 is made up of 15 amino acids. Germline assignment: CDR1 KGHDR and CDR2 SFDVKD. CDR3 in DNA: TGTGCCACCAGTGATTCGCGGGGGGCGGGAGAGACCCAGTACTTC. Translation gives CATSDSRGAGETQYF.

In regard to this clonotype: The junction differs from germline at one of its ends, possibly a read error. The rearrangement uses TRBV29-1 and TRBJ1-1; TRBD1 aligns across 7 bases. The CDR3 spans 13 residues. Germline V gene sequence: CDR1 SQVTM, CDR2 ANQGSEA. CDR3 sequence (DNA): TGCAGCGTCGAAGCGACAGGGTTGAGTGAAGCTTTCTTT. Protein: CSVEATGLSEAFF.

This sequence joins TRBV30 and TRBJ2-4; D tentatively reads TRBD1 or TRBD2 (5 bases each). Trimming took 0 bases from V and 7 from J, leaving 13 bases between them. The CDR3 is 14 residues long. CDR1 and CDR2 (germline): GTSNPN, SVGIG (reference sequence). The CDR3 nucleotides are TGTGCCTGGAGTGTATCGGGTCGGGGCAACATTCAGTACTTC. Its protein product is CAWSVSGRGNIQYF.

The genes are TRBV28 and TRBJ2-3; 8 bases agree with TRBD2. Germline V gene sequence: CDR1 MDHEN, CDR2 SYDVKM. J gave up 4 bases and V 8 bases, and 8 bases lay outside the gene matches. The CDR3 is made up of 14 amino acids. This chain's CDR3 is CASATSGGPDTQYF. The CDR3 DNA follows: TGTGCCAGCGCAACCTCGGGGGGGCCAGATACGCAGTATTTT.

This clonotype was seen only once. The chain carries TRBV2 and TRBJ2-2; tentatively, D is TRBD2 (6 bases). The CDR3 consists of 13 residues. The V end lost 10 bases, the J end lost 4 bases, and 13 bases lay between the germline ends. CDR1 and CDR2 from the germline V gene are SNHLY and FYNNEI. DNA for the CDR3: TGTGCCACGTGGGAGGTTTTCACCGGGGAGCTGTTTTTT. Its translation is CATWEVFTGELFF.

The chain recombines TRBV5-1 with TRBJ1-2, with 9 nucleotides matching TRBD1. The CDR3 has 15 residues. V shed 3 bases and J 6 bases; nucleotides not matched to a gene: 9. Per the germline V gene, CDR1 is SGHRS and CDR2 is YFSETQ. In nucleotides, the CDR3 is TGCGCCAGCAGCTCCTTTACGACAGGGGGGGATGGCTACACCTTC. Protein sequence: CASSSFTTGGDGYTF.

The chain couples TRBV10-3 to TRBJ2-5; 7 bases agree with TRBD1. CDR3 length: 13 amino acids. V lost 4 bases to trimming and J lost 3 bases; unmatched junction nucleotides: 2. Germline CDR1 is ENHRY and CDR2 is SYGVKD. CDR3 in amino acids: CAISVDREETQYF. CDR3 bases: TGTGCCATCAGTGTCGACAGGGAAGAGACCCAGTACTTC.

There are a few counts of this clonotype. The CDR3 DNA reads as TGTGCCACCGGTCGGACAGGGGCACCTCAGACCCAGTACTTC. Amino acid sequence: CATGRTGAPQTQYF. The chain is built from TRBV10-3 and TRBJ2-5; 9 nucleotides match TRBD1. Trimming took 10 bases from V and 6 from J; bases not matched to a gene: 12. Germline values: CDR1 ENHRY, CDR2 SYGVKD. The CDR3 consists of 14 residues.

This chain connects TRBV20-1 to TRBJ2-3; D could derive from TRBD1 or TRBD2 (7 bases each). This CDR3 is 15 amino acids long. V was cut by 6 bases and J by 1 base, with 17 bases left in between. From germline, CDR1 is DFQATT and CDR2 SNEGSKA (reference sequence). The CDR3 DNA reads as TGCAGTGCCCCAGGGGGGGCCTATGGCACAGATACGCAGTATTTT. Amino acids: CSAPGGAYGTDTQYF.

With regard to this clonotype: The junction shows a germline mismatch at one end, possibly a read error. V usage is TRBV27 and J usage is TRBJ2-5; D might be TRBD2 (5 bases). The CDR3 runs 16 residues. Germline V CDR1 and CDR2: MNHEY, SMNVEV (reference sequence). CDR3 residues: CASSLRFIGGQEIQYF. DNA of the CDR3: TGTGCCAGCAGTTTACGATTTATAGGAGGCCAAGAGATCCAGTACTTC.

This clonotype turned up a few times. The chain uses TRBV6-5 and TRBJ2-3; D is unclear. With 2 bases removed from V and 2 bases from J, the gap between germline ends came to 17 bases. The germline CDR1 and CDR2 sequences are MNHEY and SVGAGI. The CDR3 runs to 17 residues. The CDR3 is CASSYPVGRTDTDTQYF. Written as DNA, the CDR3 is TGTGCCAGCAGTTACCCGGTCGGCAGGACGGACACAGATACGCAGTATTTT.

V gene TRBV6-1 combines with J gene TRBJ1-2; D may be TRBD1 (6 bases). The V end lost 4 bases, the J end lost 12 bases, and 18 bases lay between the germline ends. Germline V lookup: CDR1 MNHNS, CDR2 SASEGT. This CDR3 comprises 13 residues. Here the CDR3 DNA reads TGTGCCAGCAGTGCGGACAGTTTGGTAGTGGACACCTTC. Its protein is CASSADSLVVDTF.

The V and J genes are TRBV20-1 and TRBJ2-4; a possible D gene is TRBD1 (8 bases). In germline, CDR1 is DFQATT, CDR2 SNEGSKA (reference sequence). The germline V and J ends were trimmed by 5 bases and 4 bases, with 18 bases remaining between them. This CDR3 has 15 amino acids. CDR3 sequence reads: CSALGQGGSKNIQYF. In nucleotides, the CDR3 is TGCAGTGCTCTCGGACAGGGAGGGTCGAAAAACATTCAGTACTTC.

The chain has TRBV6-1 and TRBJ2-1, with TRBD2 matching 13 bases. Unmatched junction bases numbered 14, after V lost 6 bases and J lost 0 bases. From germline, CDR1 is MNHNS and CDR2 SASEGT. The CDR3 has 20 residues. CDR3 coding DNA: TGTGCCAGCAGAGTTACTAGCGGGGGGGCCACCTCAAGCTCCTACAATGAGCAGTTCTTC. This encodes CASRVTSGGATSSSYNEQFF.

CDR3 coding DNA: TGCAGTGCTACACCCTACGGGACTAGCGGGGGCCCTTACAATGAGCAGTTCTTC. Translated, it gives CSATPYGTSGGPYNEQFF. V gene TRBV20-1 combines with J gene TRBJ2-1; TRBD2 matches 14 bases. CDR1 and CDR2 (germline): DFQATT, SNEGSKA (reference sequence). V was pared by 4 bases and J by 4 bases, with 12 bases of the junction left unmatched. The CDR3 runs 18 residues.